This T cell receptor beta chain was sequenced for a study of blood T cell repertoires in COVID-19. This clone was seen only a few times. In the original processing: Counts of nucleated cells, estimated from reference gene primer amplification, were obtained. Clones were read by immunoSEQ multiplex PCR, and TCRdb kept only the in-frame ones, dropping some. D and trimming come from the DNA, and the V and J calls and clone size come from that table. The table includes a few hundred thousand clones, 80% to 95% detected once. V was shortened by 5 bases and J by 1 base, with 18 bases between the two germline ends. The CDR3 length is 18 residues. CDR1 is MNHNY, CDR2 SVGAGI, per germline (reference sequence). Each participant's cohort was designated according to participant-reported clinical history. Cohort 3 recovered donors had two negative PCRs, clearance, or symptom resolution.

This sequence originates from a man younger than 35 who had recovered from COVID-19. Sequencing was carried out using PBMCs or T cells enriched from blood (not recorded which). The chain is built from TRBV6-6 and TRBJ2-6, with a possible D match to TRBD2 (5 bases). The CDR3 spells CASSPPTRGGSGANVLTF. The CDR3 DNA reads TGTGCCAGCAGTCCCCCTACCCGAGGCGGGTCTGGGGCCAACGTCCTGACTTTC.